Detailed here is one T cell receptor (beta chain). The sample belongs to a study of blood T cell repertoires in COVID-19. Turning to the study itself: Collection of acute and convalescent COVID-19 samples took place in the United States, Italy and Spain.

In terms of age and location, participants ranged from roughly 18 to 90 years and lived in about two dozen US areas. Participant-given clinical history determined each cohort assignment. Someone with COVID-19 had been met by exposed participants within 2 weeks before study entry. Germline trimming cut 0 bases from V and 11 bases from J; bases unmatched to any gene: 15. CDR1 and CDR2 from the germline V gene are MGHRA and YSYEKL. The CDR3 is 16 amino acids. The repertoire was sequenced with immunoSEQ multiplex PCR; TCRdb's copy has only in-frame clones and lacks some. The sample shows 430,000 or so clones, roughly 88% of them seen only once.

This chain joins TRBV4-1 and TRBJ1-1, with 7 bases fitting TRBD1. The sample was PBMCs or T cells enriched from blood (not recorded which). This clonotype was sampled from a woman aged 18-30 years who had been exposed to COVID-19. The CDR3 bases are TGCGCCAGCAGCCAAGACCCCTTTCTACAGGGGATTGGCGCTTTCTTT. The encoded protein is CASSQDPFLQGIGAFF.